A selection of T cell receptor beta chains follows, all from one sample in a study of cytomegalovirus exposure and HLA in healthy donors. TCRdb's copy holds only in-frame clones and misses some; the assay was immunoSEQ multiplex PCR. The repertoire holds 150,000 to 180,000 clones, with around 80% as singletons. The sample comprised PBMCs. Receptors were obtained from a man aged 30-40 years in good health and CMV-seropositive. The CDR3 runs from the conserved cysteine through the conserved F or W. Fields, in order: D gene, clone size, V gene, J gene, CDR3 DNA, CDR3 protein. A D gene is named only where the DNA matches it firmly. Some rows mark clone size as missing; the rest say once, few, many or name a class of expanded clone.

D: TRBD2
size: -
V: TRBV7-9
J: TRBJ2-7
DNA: TGTGCCAGCAGCTCCGGGCCGACTAGCGGGTACGAGCAGTACTTC
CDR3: CASSSGPTSGYEQYF

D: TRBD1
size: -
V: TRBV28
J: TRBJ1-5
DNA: TGTGCCAGCAGCCCGGACAGGGCGGACAGCAATCAGCCCCAGCATTTT
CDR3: CASSPDRADSNQPQHF

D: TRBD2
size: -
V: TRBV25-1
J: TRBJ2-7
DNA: TGTGCCAGCAGTTTACTAGCGGGAGCCGAGCAGTACTTC
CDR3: CASSLLAGAEQYF

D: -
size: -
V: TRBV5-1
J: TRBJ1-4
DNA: TGCGCCAGCAGCAGCGGGCCATCTAATGAAAAACTGTTTTTT
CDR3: CASSSGPSNEKLFF

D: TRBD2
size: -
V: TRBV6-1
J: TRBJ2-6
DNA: TGTGCCAGCAGGCGGGAGACTGGGGCCAACGTCCTGACTTTC
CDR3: CASRRETGANVLTF

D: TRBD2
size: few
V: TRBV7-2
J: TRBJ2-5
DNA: TGTGCCAGCAGTTACACTAGCGGGAGACTCGAGACCCAGTACTTC
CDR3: CASSYTSGRLETQYF

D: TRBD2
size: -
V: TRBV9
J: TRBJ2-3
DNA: TGTGCCAGCAGCGTAGGGGGACTAGCGGGAGTAGAGGCAGATACGCAGTATTTT
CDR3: CASSVGGLAGVEADTQYF

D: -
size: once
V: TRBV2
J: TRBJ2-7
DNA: TGTGCCAGCAGCCTTTACTACGAGCAGTACTTC
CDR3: CASSLYYEQYF

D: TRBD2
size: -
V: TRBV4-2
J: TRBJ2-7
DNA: TGTGCCAGCAGCCAAGATTATGCGACTAGCGGGCTGTACGAGCAGTACTTC
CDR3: CASSQDYATSGLYEQYF

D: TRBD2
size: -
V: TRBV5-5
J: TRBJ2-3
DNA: TGTGCCAGCAGCGCGCGGGGACTAGCGGGACACCCAGATACGCAGTATTTT
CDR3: CASSARGLAGHPDTQYF

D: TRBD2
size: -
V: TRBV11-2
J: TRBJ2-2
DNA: TGTGCCAGCAGACGACTAGCGGGAGGCCCTAACACCGGGGAGCTGTTTTTT
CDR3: CASRRLAGGPNTGELFF

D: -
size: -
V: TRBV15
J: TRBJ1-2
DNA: TGTGCCACCAGCAGAGCTGACAGCCTTAACTATGGCTACACCTTC
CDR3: CATSRADSLNYGYTF

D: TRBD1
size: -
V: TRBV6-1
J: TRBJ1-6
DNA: TGTGCCAGCAGTGAGCCGGGACAGGGGAATTCACCCCTCCACTTT
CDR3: CASSEPGQGNSPLHF

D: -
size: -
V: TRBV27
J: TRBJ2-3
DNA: TGTGCCAGCAGGGGCGGGGGCTACGATACGCAGTATTTT
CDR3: CASRGGGYDTQYF

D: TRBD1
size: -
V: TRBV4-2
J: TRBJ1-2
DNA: TGTGCCAGCAGCCAACGAACCGGGACAGAACTCTATGGCTACACCTTC
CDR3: CASSQRTGTELYGYTF

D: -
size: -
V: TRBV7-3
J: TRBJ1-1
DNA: TGTGCCAGCAGCACCGACAGAAGAGGTGAAGCTTTCTTT
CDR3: CASSTDRRGEAFF

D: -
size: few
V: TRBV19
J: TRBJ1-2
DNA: TGTGCCAGTAGTCCTCCCTCTACAGGATCAAATGGCTACACCTTC
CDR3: CASSPPSTGSNGYTF

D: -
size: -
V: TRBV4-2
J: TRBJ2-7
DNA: TGTGCCAGCAGCTTACAGATTCCCTACGAGCAGTACTTC
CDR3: CASSLQIPYEQYF

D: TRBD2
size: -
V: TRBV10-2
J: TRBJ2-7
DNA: TGCGCCAGCAGTATTGTCCGGGGGGAGGCCGAGCAGTACTTC
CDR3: CASSIVRGEAEQYF

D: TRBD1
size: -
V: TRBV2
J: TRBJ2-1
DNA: TGTGCCAGCAGTGGTCACTTGGACAGGTCCTACAATGAGCAGTTCTTC
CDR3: CASSGHLDRSYNEQFF

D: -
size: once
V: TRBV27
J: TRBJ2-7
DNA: TGTGCCAGCAGTTCACTCAACCCCTACGAGCAGTACTTC
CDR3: CASSSLNPYEQYF

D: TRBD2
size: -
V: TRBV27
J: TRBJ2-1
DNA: TGTGCCAGCAGCGGGACTAGCGGGAGTCCTGAGCAGTTCTTC
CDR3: CASSGTSGSPEQFF

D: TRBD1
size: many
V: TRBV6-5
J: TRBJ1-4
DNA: TGTGCCAGCAGCCGCAGGGGACAGGGGTATGAAAAACTGTTTTTT
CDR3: CASSRRGQGYEKLFF

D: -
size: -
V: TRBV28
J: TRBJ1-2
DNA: TGTGCCAGCAGTTTACTCCCAGGGGATTACTATGGCTACACCTTC
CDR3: CASSLLPGDYYGYTF

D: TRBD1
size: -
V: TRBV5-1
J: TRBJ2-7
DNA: TGCGCCAGCAGCCCACCGACAGGGTTAAACTACGAGCAGTACTTC
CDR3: CASSPPTGLNYEQYF

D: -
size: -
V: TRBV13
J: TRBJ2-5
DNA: TGTGCCAGCAGGACACAGGCCCAAGAGACCCAGTACTTC
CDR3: CASRTQAQETQYF

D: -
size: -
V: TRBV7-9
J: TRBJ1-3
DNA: TGTGCCAGCAGCTCCCGTCCAGGGGAAGGAAACACCATATATTTT
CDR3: CASSSRPGEGNTIYF

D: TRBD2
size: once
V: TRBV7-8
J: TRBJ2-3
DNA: TGTGCCAGCAGCCCCGGGACTAGGGACACAGATACGCAGTATTTT
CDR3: CASSPGTRDTDTQYF

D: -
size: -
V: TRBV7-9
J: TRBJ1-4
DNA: TGTGCCAGCAGCTTAGTGTGGAGGCCAACTAATGAAAAACTGTTTTTT
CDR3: CASSLVWRPTNEKLFF

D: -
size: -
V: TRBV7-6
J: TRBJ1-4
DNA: TGTGCCAGCAGCCGTAATGAAAAACTGTTTTTT
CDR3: CASSRNEKLFF

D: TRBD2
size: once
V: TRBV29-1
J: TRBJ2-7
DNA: TGCAGCGTTGGCCCCCTAGCGGGAGAGTACGAGCAGTACTTC
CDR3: CSVGPLAGEYEQYF

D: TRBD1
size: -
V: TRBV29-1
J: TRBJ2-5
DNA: TGCAGCGTTGACCACCAGGGGGCGAATCAAGAGACCCAGTACTTC
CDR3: CSVDHQGANQETQYF

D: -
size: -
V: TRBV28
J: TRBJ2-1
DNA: TGTGCCAGCAGTACTAGGCTGAAGGATCCGTTCTTC
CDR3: CASSTRLKDPFF

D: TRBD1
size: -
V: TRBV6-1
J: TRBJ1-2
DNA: TGTGCCAGCAGTGAAATAGCAGGGGGCGCGCATGGCTACACCTTC
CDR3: CASSEIAGGAHGYTF

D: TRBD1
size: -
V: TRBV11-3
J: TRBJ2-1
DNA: TGTGCCAGCAGCCCACGGACAGGTTCGGCCAATGAGCAGTTCTTC
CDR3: CASSPRTGSANEQFF

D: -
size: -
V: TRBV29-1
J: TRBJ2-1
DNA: TGCAGCGTTGTTCCAGACAATGAGCAGTTCTTC
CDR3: CSVVPDNEQFF

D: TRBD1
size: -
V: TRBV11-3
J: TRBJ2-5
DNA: TGTGCCAGCAGCCGCAGAACAGGGGGTGACGAGACCCAGTACTTC
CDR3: CASSRRTGGDETQYF

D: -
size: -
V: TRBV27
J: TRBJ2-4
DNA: TGTGCCAGCAGTTTTTCAGGGTCCAAAAGCATTCAGTACTTC
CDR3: CASSFSGSKSIQYF

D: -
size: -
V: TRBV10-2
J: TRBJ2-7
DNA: TGCGCCAGCAGTGAATTGAGGACCTACGAGCAGTACTTC
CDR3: CASSELRTYEQYF

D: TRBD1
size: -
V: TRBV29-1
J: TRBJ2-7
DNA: TGCAGCGTTGAAATACTGGGACAGGGGAGCTCCTACGAGCAGTACTTC
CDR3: CSVEILGQGSSYEQYF